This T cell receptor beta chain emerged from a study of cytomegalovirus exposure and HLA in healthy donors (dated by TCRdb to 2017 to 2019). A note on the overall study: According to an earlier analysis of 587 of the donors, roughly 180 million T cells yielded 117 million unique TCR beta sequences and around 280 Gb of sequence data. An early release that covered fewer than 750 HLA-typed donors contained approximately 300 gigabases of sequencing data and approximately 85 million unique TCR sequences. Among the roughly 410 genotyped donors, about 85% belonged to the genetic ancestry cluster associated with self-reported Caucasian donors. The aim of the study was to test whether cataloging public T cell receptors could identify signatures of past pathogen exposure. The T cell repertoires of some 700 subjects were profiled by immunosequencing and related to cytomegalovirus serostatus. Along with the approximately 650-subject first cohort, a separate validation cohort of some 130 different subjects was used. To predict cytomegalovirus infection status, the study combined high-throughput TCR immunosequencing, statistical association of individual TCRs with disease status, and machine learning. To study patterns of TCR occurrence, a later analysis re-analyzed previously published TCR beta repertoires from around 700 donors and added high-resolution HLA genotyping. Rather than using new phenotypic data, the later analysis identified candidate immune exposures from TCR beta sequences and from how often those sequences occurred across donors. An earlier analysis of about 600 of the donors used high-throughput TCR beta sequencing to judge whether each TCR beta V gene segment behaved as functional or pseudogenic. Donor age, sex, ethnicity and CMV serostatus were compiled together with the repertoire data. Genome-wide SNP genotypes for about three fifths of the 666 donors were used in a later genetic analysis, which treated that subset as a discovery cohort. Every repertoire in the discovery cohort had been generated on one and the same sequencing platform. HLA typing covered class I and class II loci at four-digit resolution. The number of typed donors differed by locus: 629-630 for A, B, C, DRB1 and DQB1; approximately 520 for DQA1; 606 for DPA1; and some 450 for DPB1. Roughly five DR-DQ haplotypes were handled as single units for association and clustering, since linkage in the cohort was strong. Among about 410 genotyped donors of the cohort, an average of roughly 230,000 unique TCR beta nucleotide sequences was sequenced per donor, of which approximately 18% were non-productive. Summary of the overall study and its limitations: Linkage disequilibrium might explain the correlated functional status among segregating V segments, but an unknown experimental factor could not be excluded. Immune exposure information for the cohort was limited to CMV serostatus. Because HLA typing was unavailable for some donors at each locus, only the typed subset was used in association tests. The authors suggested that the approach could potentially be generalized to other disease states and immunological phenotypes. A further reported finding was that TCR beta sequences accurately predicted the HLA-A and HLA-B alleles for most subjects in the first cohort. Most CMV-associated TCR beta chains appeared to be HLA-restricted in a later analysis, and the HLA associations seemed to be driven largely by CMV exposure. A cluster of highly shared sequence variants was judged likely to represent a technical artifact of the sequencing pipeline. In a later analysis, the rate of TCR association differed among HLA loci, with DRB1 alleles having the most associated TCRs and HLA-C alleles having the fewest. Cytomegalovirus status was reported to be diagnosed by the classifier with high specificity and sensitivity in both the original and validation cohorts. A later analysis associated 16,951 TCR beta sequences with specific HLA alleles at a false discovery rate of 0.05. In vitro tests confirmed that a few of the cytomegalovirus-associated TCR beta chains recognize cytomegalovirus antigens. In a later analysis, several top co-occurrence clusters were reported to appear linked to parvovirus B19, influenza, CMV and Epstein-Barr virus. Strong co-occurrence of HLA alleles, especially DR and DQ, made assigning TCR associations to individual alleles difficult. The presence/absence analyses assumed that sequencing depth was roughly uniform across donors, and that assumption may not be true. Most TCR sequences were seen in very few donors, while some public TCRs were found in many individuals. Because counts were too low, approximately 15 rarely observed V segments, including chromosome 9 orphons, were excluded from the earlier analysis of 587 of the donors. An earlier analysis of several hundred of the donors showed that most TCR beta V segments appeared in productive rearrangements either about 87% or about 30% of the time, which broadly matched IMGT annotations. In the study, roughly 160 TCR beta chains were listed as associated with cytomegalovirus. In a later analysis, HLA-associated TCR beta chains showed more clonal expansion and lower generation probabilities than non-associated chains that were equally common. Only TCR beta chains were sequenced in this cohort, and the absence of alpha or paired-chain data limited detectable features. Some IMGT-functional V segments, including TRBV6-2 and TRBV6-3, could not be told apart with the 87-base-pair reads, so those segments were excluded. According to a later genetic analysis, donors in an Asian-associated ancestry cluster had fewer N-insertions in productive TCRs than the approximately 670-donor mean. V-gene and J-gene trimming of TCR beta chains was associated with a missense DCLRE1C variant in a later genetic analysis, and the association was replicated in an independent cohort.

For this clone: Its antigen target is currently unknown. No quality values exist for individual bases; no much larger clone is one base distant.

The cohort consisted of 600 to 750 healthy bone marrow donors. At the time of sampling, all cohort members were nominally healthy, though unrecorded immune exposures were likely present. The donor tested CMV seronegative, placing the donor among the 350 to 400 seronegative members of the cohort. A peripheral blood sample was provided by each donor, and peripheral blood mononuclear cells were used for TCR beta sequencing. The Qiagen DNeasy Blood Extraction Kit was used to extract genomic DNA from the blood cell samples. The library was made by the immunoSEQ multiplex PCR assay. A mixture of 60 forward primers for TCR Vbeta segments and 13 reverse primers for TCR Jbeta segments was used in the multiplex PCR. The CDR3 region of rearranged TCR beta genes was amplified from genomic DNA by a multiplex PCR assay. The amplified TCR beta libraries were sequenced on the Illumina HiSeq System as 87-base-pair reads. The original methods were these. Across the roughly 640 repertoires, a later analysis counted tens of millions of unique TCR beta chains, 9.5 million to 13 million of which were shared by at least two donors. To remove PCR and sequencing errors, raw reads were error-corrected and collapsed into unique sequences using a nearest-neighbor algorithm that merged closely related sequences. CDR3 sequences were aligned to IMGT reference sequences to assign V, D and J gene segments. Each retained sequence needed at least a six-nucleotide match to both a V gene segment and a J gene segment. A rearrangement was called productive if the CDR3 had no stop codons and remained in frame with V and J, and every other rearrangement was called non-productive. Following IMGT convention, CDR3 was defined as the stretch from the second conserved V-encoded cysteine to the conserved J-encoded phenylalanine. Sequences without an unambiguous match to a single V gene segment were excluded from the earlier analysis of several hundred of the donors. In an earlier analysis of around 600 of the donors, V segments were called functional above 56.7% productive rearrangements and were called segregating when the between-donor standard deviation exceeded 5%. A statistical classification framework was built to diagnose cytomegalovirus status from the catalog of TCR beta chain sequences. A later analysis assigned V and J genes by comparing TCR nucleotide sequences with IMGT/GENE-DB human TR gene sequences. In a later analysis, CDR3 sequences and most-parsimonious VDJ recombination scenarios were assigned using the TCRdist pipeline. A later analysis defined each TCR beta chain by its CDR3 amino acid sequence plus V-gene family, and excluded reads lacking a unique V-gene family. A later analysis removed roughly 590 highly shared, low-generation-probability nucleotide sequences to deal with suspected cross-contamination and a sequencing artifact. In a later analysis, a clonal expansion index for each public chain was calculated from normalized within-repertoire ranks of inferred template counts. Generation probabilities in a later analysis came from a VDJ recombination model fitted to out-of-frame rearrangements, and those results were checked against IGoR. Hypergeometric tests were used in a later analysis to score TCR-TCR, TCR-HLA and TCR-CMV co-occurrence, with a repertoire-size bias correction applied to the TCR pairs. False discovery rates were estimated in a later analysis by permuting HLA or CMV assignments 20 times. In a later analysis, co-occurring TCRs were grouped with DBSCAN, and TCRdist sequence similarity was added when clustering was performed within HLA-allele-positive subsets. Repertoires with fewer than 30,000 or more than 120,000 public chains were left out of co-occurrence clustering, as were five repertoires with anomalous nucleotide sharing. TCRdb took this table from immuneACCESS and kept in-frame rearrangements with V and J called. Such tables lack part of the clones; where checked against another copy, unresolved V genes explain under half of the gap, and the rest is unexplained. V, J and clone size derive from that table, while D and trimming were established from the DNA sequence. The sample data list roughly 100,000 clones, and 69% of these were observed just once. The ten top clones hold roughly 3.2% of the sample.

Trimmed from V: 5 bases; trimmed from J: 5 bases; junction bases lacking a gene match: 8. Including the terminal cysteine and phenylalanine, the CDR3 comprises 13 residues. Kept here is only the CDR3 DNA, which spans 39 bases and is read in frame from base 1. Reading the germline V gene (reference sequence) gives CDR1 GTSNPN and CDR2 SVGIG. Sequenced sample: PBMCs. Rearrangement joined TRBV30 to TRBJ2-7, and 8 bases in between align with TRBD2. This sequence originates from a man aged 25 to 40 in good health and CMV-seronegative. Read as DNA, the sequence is TGTGCCTGGGGGGGAGCGGGAGTTCACGAGCAGTACTTC. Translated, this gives CAWGGAGVHEQYF.